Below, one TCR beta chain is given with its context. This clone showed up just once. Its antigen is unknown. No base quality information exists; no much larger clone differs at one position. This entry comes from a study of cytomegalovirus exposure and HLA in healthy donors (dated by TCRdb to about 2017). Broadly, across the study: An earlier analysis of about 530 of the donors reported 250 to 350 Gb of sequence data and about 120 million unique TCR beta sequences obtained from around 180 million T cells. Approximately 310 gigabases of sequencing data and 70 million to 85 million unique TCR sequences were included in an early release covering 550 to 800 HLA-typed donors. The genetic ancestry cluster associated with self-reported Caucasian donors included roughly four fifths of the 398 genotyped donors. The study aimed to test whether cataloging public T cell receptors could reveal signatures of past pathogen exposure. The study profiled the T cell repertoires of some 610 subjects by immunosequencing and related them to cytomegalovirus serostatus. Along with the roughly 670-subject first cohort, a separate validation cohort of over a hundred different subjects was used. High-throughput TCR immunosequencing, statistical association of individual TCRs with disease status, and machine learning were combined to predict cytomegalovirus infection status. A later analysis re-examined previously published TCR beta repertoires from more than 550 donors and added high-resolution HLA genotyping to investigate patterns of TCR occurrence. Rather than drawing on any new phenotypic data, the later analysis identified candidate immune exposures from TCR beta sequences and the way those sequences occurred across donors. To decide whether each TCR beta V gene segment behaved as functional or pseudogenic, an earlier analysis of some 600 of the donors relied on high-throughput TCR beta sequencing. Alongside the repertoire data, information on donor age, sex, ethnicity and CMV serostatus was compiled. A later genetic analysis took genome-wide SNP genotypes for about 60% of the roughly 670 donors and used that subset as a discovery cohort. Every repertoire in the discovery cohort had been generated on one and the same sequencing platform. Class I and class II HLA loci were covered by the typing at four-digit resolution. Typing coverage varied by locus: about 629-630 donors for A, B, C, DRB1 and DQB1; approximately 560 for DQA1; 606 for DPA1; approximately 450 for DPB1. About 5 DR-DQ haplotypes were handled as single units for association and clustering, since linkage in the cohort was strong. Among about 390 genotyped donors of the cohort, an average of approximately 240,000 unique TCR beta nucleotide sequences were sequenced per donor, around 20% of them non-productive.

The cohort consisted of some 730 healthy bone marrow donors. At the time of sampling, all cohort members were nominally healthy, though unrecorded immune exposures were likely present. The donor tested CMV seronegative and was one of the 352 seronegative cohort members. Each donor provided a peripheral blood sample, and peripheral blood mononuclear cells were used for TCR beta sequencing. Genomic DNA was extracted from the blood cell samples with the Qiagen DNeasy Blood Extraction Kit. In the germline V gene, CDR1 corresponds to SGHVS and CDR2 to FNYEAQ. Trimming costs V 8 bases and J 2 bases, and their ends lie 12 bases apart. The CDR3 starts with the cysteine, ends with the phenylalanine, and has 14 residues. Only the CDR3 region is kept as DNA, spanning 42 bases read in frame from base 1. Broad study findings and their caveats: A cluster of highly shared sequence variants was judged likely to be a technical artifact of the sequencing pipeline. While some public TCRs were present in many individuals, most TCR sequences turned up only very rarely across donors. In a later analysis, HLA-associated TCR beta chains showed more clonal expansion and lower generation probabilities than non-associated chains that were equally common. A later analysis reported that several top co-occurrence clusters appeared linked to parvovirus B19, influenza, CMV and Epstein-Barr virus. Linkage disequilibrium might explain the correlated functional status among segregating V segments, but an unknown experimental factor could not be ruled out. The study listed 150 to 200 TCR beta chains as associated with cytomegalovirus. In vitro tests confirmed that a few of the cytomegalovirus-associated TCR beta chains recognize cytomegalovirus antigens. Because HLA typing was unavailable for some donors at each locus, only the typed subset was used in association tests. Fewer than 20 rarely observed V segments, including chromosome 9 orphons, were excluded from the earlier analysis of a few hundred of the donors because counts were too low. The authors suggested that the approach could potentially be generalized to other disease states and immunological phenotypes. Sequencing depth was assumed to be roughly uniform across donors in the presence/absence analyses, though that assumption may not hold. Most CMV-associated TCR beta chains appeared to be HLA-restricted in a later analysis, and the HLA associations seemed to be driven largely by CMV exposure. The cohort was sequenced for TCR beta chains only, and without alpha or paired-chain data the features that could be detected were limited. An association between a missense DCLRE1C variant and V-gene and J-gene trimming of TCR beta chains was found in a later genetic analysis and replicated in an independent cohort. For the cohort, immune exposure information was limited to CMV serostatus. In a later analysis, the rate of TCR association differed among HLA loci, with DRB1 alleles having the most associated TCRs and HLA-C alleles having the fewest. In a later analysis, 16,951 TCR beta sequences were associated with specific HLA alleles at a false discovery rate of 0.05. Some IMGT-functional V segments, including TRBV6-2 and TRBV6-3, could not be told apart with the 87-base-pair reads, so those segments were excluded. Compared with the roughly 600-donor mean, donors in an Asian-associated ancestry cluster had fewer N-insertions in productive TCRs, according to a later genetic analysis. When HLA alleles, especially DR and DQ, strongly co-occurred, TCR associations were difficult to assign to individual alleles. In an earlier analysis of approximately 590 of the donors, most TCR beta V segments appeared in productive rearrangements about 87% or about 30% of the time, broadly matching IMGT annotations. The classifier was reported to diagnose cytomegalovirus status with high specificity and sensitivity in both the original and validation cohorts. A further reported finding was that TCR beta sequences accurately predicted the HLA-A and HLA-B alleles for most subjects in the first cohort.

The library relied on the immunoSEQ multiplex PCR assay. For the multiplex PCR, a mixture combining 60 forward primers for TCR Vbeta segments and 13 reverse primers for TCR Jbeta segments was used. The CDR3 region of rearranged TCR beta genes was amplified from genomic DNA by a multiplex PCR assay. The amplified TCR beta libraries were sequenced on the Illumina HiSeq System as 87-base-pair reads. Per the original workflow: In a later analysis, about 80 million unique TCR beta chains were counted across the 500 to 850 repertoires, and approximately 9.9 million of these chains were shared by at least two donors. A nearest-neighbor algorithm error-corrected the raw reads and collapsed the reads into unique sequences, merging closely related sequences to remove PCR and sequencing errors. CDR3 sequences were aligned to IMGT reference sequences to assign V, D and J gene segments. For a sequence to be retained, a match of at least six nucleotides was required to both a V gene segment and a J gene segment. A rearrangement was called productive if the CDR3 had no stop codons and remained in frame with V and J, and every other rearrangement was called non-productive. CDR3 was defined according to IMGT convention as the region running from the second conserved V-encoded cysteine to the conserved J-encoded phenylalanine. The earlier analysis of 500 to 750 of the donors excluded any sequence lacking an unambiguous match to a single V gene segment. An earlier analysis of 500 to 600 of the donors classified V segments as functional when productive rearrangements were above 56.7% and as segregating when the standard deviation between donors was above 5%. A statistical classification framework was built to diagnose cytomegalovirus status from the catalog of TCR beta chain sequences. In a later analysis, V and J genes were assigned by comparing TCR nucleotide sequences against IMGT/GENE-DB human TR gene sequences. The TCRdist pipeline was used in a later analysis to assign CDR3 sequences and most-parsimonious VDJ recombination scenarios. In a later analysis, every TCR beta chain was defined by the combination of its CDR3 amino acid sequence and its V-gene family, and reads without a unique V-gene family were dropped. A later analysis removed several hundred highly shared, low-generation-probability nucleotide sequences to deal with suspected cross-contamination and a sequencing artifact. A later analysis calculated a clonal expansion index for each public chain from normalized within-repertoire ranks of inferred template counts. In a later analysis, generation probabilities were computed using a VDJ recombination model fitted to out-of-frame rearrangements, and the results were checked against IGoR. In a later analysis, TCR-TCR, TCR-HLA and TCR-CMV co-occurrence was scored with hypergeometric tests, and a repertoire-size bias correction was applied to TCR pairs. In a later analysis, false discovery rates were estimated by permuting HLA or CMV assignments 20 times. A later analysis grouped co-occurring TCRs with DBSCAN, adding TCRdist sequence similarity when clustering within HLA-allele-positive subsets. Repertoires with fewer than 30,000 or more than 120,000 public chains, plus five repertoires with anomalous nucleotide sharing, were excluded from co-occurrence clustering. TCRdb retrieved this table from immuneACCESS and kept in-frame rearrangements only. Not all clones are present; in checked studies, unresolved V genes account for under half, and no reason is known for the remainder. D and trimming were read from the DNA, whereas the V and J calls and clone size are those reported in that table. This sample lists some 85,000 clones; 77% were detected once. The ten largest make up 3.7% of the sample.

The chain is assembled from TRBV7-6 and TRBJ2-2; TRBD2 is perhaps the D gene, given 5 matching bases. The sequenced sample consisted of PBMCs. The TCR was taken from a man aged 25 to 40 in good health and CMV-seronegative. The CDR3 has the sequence CASLRRGNTGELFF. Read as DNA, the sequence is TGTGCCAGCCTCCGCCGGGGTAACACCGGGGAGCTGTTTTTT.